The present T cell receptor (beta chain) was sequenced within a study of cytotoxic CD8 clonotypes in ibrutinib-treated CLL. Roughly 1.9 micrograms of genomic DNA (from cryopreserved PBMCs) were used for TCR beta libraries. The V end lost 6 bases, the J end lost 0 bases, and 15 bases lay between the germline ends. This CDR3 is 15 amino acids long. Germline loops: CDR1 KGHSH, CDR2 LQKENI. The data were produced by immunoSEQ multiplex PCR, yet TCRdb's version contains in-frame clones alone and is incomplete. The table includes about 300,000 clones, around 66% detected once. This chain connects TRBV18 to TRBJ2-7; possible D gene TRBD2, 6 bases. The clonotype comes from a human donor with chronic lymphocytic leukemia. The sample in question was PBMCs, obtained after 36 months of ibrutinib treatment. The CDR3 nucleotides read TGTGCCAGCTCTATGGGGGGAAAGGGCTCCTACGAGCAGTACTTC. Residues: CASSMGGKGSYEQYF.